This T cell receptor beta chain was documented in a study of cytomegalovirus exposure and HLA in healthy donors. Study as a whole: Around 81% of 300 to 450 genotyped donors fell in the Caucasian-associated ancestry cluster.

Notes on the study in general: For most TCR sequences rarity was the rule, although some public TCRs occurred in many donors.

It was with 60 Vbeta and 13 Jbeta primers that the PCR ran. Only in-frame clones appear in the TCRdb table, and some are missing; sequencing was by immunoSEQ multiplex PCR. In the table there are 180,000 or so clones, 65% to 85% of which are singletons. A word on this clone: Its specificity is not known.

The CDR3 is 12 amino acids. Germline V lookup: CDR1 GTSNPN, CDR2 SVGIG (reference sequence). Trimming removed 2 bases at V and 9 bases at J, with 11 bases between. Material: PBMCs. This clonotype was obtained from a woman aged 45-65 years in good health and CMV-seropositive. V and J are TRBV30 and TRBJ2-1; D gene uncertain. CDR3 amino acids: CAWSYTGREQFF. CDR3 coding DNA: TGTGCCTGGAGTTATACGGGTCGTGAGCAGTTCTTC.